This entry lists 5 T cell receptor beta chains sequenced from one sample in a study of control samples from healthy donors and cancer patients (dated by TCRdb to between 2020 and 2021). The library was made by the immunoSEQ multiplex PCR assay. Drawn from immuneACCESS, this table holds only the in-frame rearrangements with V and J called that TCRdb kept. Clones are partly lost; checked studies trace under half to an unresolved V gene and leave the rest unexplained. In all, the sample holds tens of thousands of clones, and around 94% of those were seen once. The ten most abundant clones make up 4.8% of the sample. Sequenced material: blood. Source of these receptors: a woman aged 18-29 years in good health.

The V gene is TRBV3-1 (or the pseudogene TRBV3-2), the J gene TRBJ1-2, with D possibly TRBD1 on 6 matching bases. V was trimmed by 0 bases and J by 5 bases, leaving 13 bases between them. This CDR3 has 15 residues. CDR1 and CDR2 from the germline V gene are LGHDT and YNNKEL (reference sequence). The CDR3: CASSQDRGGSYGYTF. For the CDR3, the DNA is TGTGCCAGCAGCCAAGATCGAGGGGGATCTTATGGCTACACCTTC.

The chain combines TRBV3-1 (or the pseudogene TRBV3-2) with TRBJ2-3; a weak D match, TRBD1 (5 bases). CDR1 is LGHDT and CDR2 is YNNKEL in the germline V gene (reference sequence). This CDR3 is 16 amino acids long. With 3 bases removed from V and 4 bases from J, the gap between germline ends came to 17 bases. CDR3 DNA: TGTGCCAGCAGCCACCCTACCGCAGGGCCGGCAGATACGCAGTATTTT. Residues: CASSHPTAGPADTQYF.

The chain has TRBV27 and TRBJ1-2; tentatively, D is TRBD1 (5 bases). Trimming removed 3 bases at V and 4 bases at J, with 9 bases between. This CDR3 comprises 13 residues. Germline CDR1 MNHEY, CDR2 SMNVEV (reference sequence). The CDR3 is CASSFRGSYGYTF. DNA for the CDR3: TGTGCCAGCAGTTTTAGGGGTTCCTATGGCTACACCTTC.

The CDR3 reads CASSATTTYNEQFF. The CDR3 coding sequence is TGTGCCAGCAGCGCGACGACAACTTACAATGAGCAGTTCTTC. The V call is TRBV9, the J call TRBJ2-1; the D is unclear. Trimming removed 3 bases from V and 4 bases from J, with 11 bases in between. Germline V gene data show CDR1 as SGDLS and CDR2 as YYNGEE. There are 14 residues in the CDR3.

The chain carries TRBV18 and TRBJ2-4, with TRBD2 identical over 8 bases. Trimming removed 1 base from V and 4 bases from J; junction bases left unmatched: 15. Germline V lookup: CDR1 KGHSH, CDR2 LQKENI. CDR3 length equals 19 residues. CDR3 sequence reads: CASSPLDAGGWTKKNIQYF. The DNA of the CDR3 is TGTGCCAGCTCACCACTAGATGCGGGAGGATGGACGAAAAAAAACATTCAGTACTTC.